The 9 T cell receptor beta chains listed next were all sequenced from one sample in a study of T cell responses to AZD1222 COVID-19 vaccine (dated by TCRdb to about 2021). What this sample's time point label stands for: baseline before first vaccination. The library was made by the immunoSEQ multiplex PCR assay. Not all clones reach the TCRdb copy of this immuneACCESS table, which keeps in-frame sequences only. Checked studies attribute under half of the gap to unresolved V genes and leave the rest unexplained. The table for this sample lists roughly 120,000 clones; 87% of them were counted only once. 6% to 8% of the sample is held by the ten biggest clonotypes. Material: peripheral blood, obtained on day 0 of AZD1222 vaccination. The receptor source for this set is an adult in good health.

The chain combines TRBV4-1 with TRBJ1-2; no definite D call. Germline CDR1 reads MGHRA; CDR2 reads YSYEKL. V lost 1 base and J lost 4, with 13 bases in between. The CDR3 is 15 amino acids. CDR3 in DNA: TGCGCCAGCAGCCAAGTTGAGGGAGGTGTCTATGGCTACACCTTC. Encoded protein: CASSQVEGGVYGYTF.

This chain joins TRBV5-1 and TRBJ1-5; TRBD1 aligns across 11 bases. Per germline, CDR1 SGHRS and CDR2 YFSETQ. Trimming removed 3 bases from V and 5 bases from J; junction bases left unmatched: 4. This CDR3 comprises 15 residues. The CDR3: CASSWTGGEDQPQHF. The CDR3 bases are TGCGCCAGCAGCTGGACAGGGGGCGAGGATCAGCCCCAGCATTTT.

The chain carries TRBV12-3 or TRBV12-4 and TRBJ1-1; D perhaps matches TRBD1 (5 bases). This CDR3 region has 13 residues. V shed 5 bases and J shed 4 bases, with 11 bases lying between them. CDR3 DNA: TGTGCCAGCAGTCTTGGTCAGGGCACTGAAGCTTTCTTT. Amino acid sequence: CASSLGQGTEAFF.

This clone was picked up a small number of times. The chain uses TRBV12-3 or TRBV12-4 and TRBJ1-2, with 8 bases fitting TRBD1. J gave up 4 bases and V 5 bases, and 3 bases lay outside the gene matches. The CDR3 runs 13 residues. CDR3 region: CASSQDRVYGYTF. CDR3 DNA: TGTGCCAGCAGTCAGGACAGGGTCTATGGCTACACCTTC.

V is TRBV7-2 and J is TRBJ2-1; the D is unclear. CDR1 is SGHTA, CDR2 FQGNSA, per germline. The CDR3 has 15 amino acids. V was shortened by 1 base and J by 6 bases, with 13 bases between the two germline ends. CDR3 DNA sequence: TGTGCCAGCAGCTTAGTCTGGGATCTACTCAATGAGCAGTTCTTC. The encoded protein is CASSLVWDLLNEQFF.

The chain recombines TRBV11-2 with TRBJ1-1; weak D call: TRBD1 (5 bases). CDR3 length: 15 residues. Per germline, CDR1 SGHAT and CDR2 FQNNGV. V was pared by 8 bases and J by 0 bases, with 16 bases between. The CDR3 sequence: CASHFPQGLNTEAFF. CDR3 in DNA: TGTGCCAGCCATTTTCCGCAGGGCTTGAACACTGAAGCTTTCTTT.

The chain is built from TRBV7-2 and TRBJ2-1, with D perhaps given as TRBD1 or TRBD2 (5 bases each). Per the germline V gene, CDR1 is SGHTA and CDR2 is FQGNSA. Trimming cost V 6 bases and J 6 bases, with 15 bases left between them. The CDR3 covers 14 residues. CDR3 sequence (DNA): TGTGCCAGCAGTCGACAGTCGGGGTTCAATGAGCAGTTCTTC. As protein: CASSRQSGFNEQFF.

This clone showed up just a few times. The chain carries TRBV5-8 and TRBJ2-1, with D perhaps matching TRBD1 (5 bases). The CDR3 contains 14 residues. Germline V gene lookup returns CDR1 SGHTS and CDR2 YDEGEE. The germline V and J ends were trimmed by 5 bases and 3 bases, with 12 bases remaining between them. The CDR3 DNA sequence: TGTGCCAGCAGTAGGGGTCAGGGCTACAATGAGCAGTTCTTC. It specifies CASSRGQGYNEQFF.

This clone occurred a few times. J is TRBJ1-2 and V is TRBV6-4; 8 nucleotides match TRBD1. Germline V gene lookup returns CDR1 MRHNA and CDR2 SNTAGT. Trimming at V came to 8 bases and at J to 7 bases, leaving 9 bases not matched to a gene. The CDR3 consists of 13 residues. The CDR3 loop is CASGFPGGLGYTF. In nucleotides, the CDR3 is TGTGCCAGCGGTTTCCCAGGGGGCCTTGGCTACACCTTC.